This T cell receptor (beta chain) was identified during a study of T cells after yellow fever vaccination. Deletions cut 1 base from V and 3 bases from J, with 22 bases between. From germline, CDR1 is SGHRS and CDR2 YFSETQ. The CDR3 sequence is 18 residues long. General study points: The secondary response was weaker but peaked faster, day 5 versus 15.

TCR cDNA, made by 5'RACE template switching, carried an added universal primer site and UMIs. In TCRdb, the 5' RACE reads were re-called with MiXCR into one record per CDR3 protein. The sample contains a few hundred thousand distinct CDR3 sequences, around 3.9% of which appear only once. About this clonotype: Antigen unknown.

This material consisted of PBMCs, taken 5 days after the yellow fever booster vaccination. This rearrangement joins TRBV5-1 to TRBJ2-5, with D perhaps assigned TRBD1 or TRBD2 (6 bases each). This TCR was recovered from a man between 18 and 29 years old who received the YFV17D yellow fever vaccine. CDR3 bases: TGCGCCAGCAGCTTGTATGAGGGGGGCGACTTTTCTAAAGAGACCCAGTACTTC. This codes for CASSLYEGGDFSKETQYF.